These 19 T cell receptor beta chains were all obtained from the same sample, sequenced in a study of blood T cell repertoires in COVID-19. Assay: immunoSEQ multiplex PCR; the TCRdb copy retains only in-frame clones and omits some. The sample lists 210,000 or so clones, about 87% seen once, with approximately 2.6% in the top ten. Sequences were obtained from peripheral blood. Every receptor here comes from a man aged 25 to 40 with COVID-19, enrolled during active disease.

The chain carries TRBV3-1 (or the pseudogene TRBV3-2) and TRBJ2-7; TRBD1 agrees at 8 bases. Trimming removed 4 bases from V and 2 bases from J; junction bases left unmatched: 7. In germline, CDR1 is LGHDT, CDR2 YNNKEL (reference sequence). The CDR3 has 15 amino acids. In DNA form, the CDR3 reads TGTGCCAGCAGCCCAGGACAGGGCCCTACCTACGAGCAGTACTTC. Translating it yields CASSPGQGPTYEQYF.

V gene TRBV7-2 combines with J gene TRBJ2-2; weak D call: TRBD1 (6 bases). Trimming stripped 6 bases from V and 9 bases from J, with 17 bases between. The length of the CDR3 is 14 residues. The germline gives CDR1 SGHTA, CDR2 FQGNSA. The DNA for the CDR3 is TGTGCCAGCAGTTACAGGGTAACGACCAGGGAGCTGTTTTTT. Protein product: CASSYRVTTRELFF.

This clone was recorded once. The chain has TRBV14 and TRBJ2-3; tentatively, D is TRBD1 (5 bases). CDR1 and CDR2 from the germline V gene are SGHDN and FVKESK. The ends were cut back, 4 bases at V and 6 bases at J, with 14 bases in the middle. This CDR3 contains 14 residues. CDR3 residues: CASSREQAVDTQYF. DNA of the CDR3: TGTGCCAGCAGCCGAGAACAGGCCGTGGATACGCAGTATTTT.

The CDR3 DNA sequence: TGTGCCAGCAGTTTTAGACAGGACCCCTCCTACGAGCAGTACTTC. This sequence encodes CASSFRQDPSYEQYF. The chain combines TRBV27 with TRBJ2-7; perhaps TRBD1 as D (6 bases). The V and J ends lost 3 bases and 0 bases respectively, with 12 bases between them. This CDR3 contains 15 residues. CDR1 and CDR2 (germline): MNHEY, SMNVEV (reference sequence).

V gene TRBV6-5 combines with J gene TRBJ1-1; no firm D call. Germline V lookup: CDR1 MNHEY, CDR2 SVGAGI. The CDR3 totals 14 residues. V shed 4 bases and J shed 3 bases, with 12 bases lying between them. The CDR3 DNA sequence: TGTGCCAGCAGTTCCCGCGAGGTCTACACTGAAGCTTTCTTT. Translating it yields CASSSREVYTEAFF.

This chain uses TRBV7-9 with TRBJ1-2, with 7 nucleotides matching TRBD1. Germline CDR1 is SEHNR and CDR2 is FQNEAQ (reference sequence). J gave up 6 bases and V 5 bases, and 6 bases lay outside the gene matches. The CDR3 length is 13 residues. CDR3 sequence: CASSPGTVHGYTF. In DNA form, the CDR3 reads TGTGCCAGCAGCCCTGGGACAGTTCATGGCTACACCTTC.

This chain joins TRBV7-6 and TRBJ1-1; tentatively, D is TRBD1 (6 bases). V shed 1 base and J shed 1 base, with 10 bases lying between them. Per germline, CDR1 SGHVS and CDR2 FNYEAQ. The CDR3 totals 15 residues. The CDR3 protein is CASSLGGGGNTEAFF. CDR3 coding DNA: TGTGCCAGCAGCTTAGGCGGGGGCGGGAACACTGAAGCTTTCTTT. Full variable domain (rest looked up from reference TRBV7-6 and TRBJ1-1): GAGVSQSPRYKVTKRGQDVALRCDPISGHVSLYWYRQALGQGPEFLTYFNYEAQQDKSGLPNDRFSAERPEGSISTLTIQRTEQRDSAMYRCASSLGGGGNTEAFFGQGTRLTVV.

The chain is built from TRBV15 and TRBJ1-2; the D is unclear. Germline lookup yields CDR1 LNHNV and CDR2 YYDKDF (reference sequence). V was shortened by 0 bases and J by 7 bases, with 6 bases between the two germline ends. The CDR3 extends over 12 amino acids. This CDR3 reads CATSRDAVGYTF. The CDR3 DNA is TGTGCCACCAGCAGAGATGCGGTTGGCTACACCTTC.

The genes are TRBV9 and TRBJ1-2; the D gene is possibly TRBD1 (6 bases). Trimming left V 0 bases short and J 5 bases short, with 17 bases between. The CDR3 spans 16 residues. The germline V gene has CDR1 SGDLS and CDR2 YYNGEE. CDR3 nucleotide sequence: TGTGCCAGCAGCGTAGGGGTCAGGGGTGTTCGATATGGCTACACCTTC. Translation: CASSVGVRGVRYGYTF.

The rearrangement uses TRBV19 and TRBJ2-1, with 8 bases lining up with TRBD2. Trimming took 5 bases from V and 7 from J; bases not matched to a gene: 7. Germline V gene lookup returns CDR1 LNHDA and CDR2 SQIVND (reference sequence). The CDR3 consists of 14 residues. The CDR3 DNA is TGTGCCAGTAGTCACGGGAGGGAGGGAAATGAGCAGTTCTTC. It is translated as CASSHGREGNEQFF.

The rearrangement links TRBV7-6 to TRBJ2-5; the match to TRBD2 covers 9 bases. In germline, CDR1 is SGHVS, CDR2 FNYEAQ. The J segment lost 4 bases and the V segment lost 0 bases, leaving 9 bases of the junction unmatched. This CDR3 has 17 residues. The CDR3 region is CASSLAFAGGPRETQYF. DNA of the CDR3: TGTGCCAGCAGCTTAGCGTTCGCGGGGGGGCCCCGAGAGACCCAGTACTTC.

This chain links TRBV18 with TRBJ2-7, with TRBD1 matching 10 bases. The CDR3 totals 14 residues. The germline V gene encodes CDR1 KGHSH and CDR2 LQKENI. V lost 4 bases and J lost 4; bases outside the gene matches: 4. In DNA form, the CDR3 reads TGTGCCAGCTCACAAGGACAGGGGGAGTACGAGCAGTACTTC. Its protein product is CASSQGQGEYEQYF.

This clone was observed a few times. The J gene is TRBJ2-7, the V gene TRBV2, with 13 bases matching TRBD2. Germline V lookup: CDR1 SNHLY, CDR2 FYNNEI. This CDR3 spans 17 amino acids. J lost 7 bases, V lost 1 base, and 10 bases had no gene match. The CDR3 is CASSEGVGLAGELEQYF. The CDR3 DNA follows: TGTGCCAGCAGTGAAGGTGTTGGACTAGCGGGAGAGTTAGAGCAGTACTTC.

The chain joins TRBV10-3 to TRBJ1-1; 7 nucleotides match TRBD1. V was pared by 5 bases and J by 0 bases, with 3 bases of the junction left unmatched. Germline-derived CDR1 and CDR2 are ENHRY and SYGVKD. The CDR3 extends over 14 amino acids. The CDR3 protein is CAISSGTVNTEAFF. The DNA for the CDR3 is TGTGCCATCAGTTCCGGGACAGTGAACACTGAAGCTTTCTTT.

This chain links TRBV27 with TRBJ2-1, with 7 nucleotides matching TRBD1. The CDR3 runs to 16 residues. The germline V gene has CDR1 MNHEY and CDR2 SMNVEV (reference sequence). Trimming removed 5 bases from V and 0 bases from J; junction bases left unmatched: 7. The CDR3 DNA follows: TGTGCCAGCAGTGCTCGGACAGGTGGCTCCTACAATGAGCAGTTCTTC. This gives the protein CASSARTGGSYNEQFF.

This chain joins TRBV4-1 and TRBJ2-1, with 10 bases that match TRBD1. Germline V lookup: CDR1 MGHRA, CDR2 YSYEKL. J lost 7 bases, V lost 3 bases, and 9 bases had no gene match. The CDR3 length is 16 residues. The CDR3 DNA sequence: TGCGCCAGCAGCCATACCGGGACAGGGGCTGAGAATGAGCAGTTCTTC. The encoded protein is CASSHTGTGAENEQFF.

The chain carries TRBV28 and TRBJ1-2, with 7 bases that match TRBD1. V gave up 4 bases and J gave up 3 bases; unmatched junction bases: 17. CDR1 and CDR2 (germline): MDHEN, SYDVKM. This CDR3 region has 18 residues. As DNA, the CDR3 is TGTGCCAGCAGTTCATCGACAGGGAGTACCCTACGGTACTATGGCTACACCTTC. Its protein product is CASSSSTGSTLRYYGYTF.

V usage is TRBV5-1 and J usage is TRBJ2-7; 7 positions agree with TRBD1. Trimming at V came to 4 bases and at J to 1 base, leaving 5 bases not matched to a gene. This CDR3 contains 14 residues. Germline V gene sequence: CDR1 SGHRS, CDR2 YFSETQ. CDR3 amino acids: CASSPGTESYEQYF. In nucleotides, the CDR3 is TGCGCCAGCAGCCCGGGGACAGAATCCTACGAGCAGTACTTC.

The genes are TRBV6-5 and TRBJ2-1; 7 bases are a match to TRBD2. J was trimmed by 5 bases and V by 0 bases; bases with no gene match: 1. This CDR3 region has 14 residues. CDR1 is MNHEY and CDR2 is SVGAGI in the germline V gene. The CDR3, as DNA: TGTGCCAGCAGTTACTCGGCGGGGGACAATGAGCAGTTCTTC. It translates to CASSYSAGDNEQFF.